The sequence of this TCR beta chain was determined in a study of cytomegalovirus exposure and HLA in healthy donors. Whole-study context: The 95 to 150 validation repertoires used a platform that matched the one used for the approximately 670 first-cohort repertoires, as a later analysis reported.

The donors formed part of the 120-subject validation cohort, distinct from the approximately 640-subject first cohort. Profiled with immunoSEQ multiplex PCR; TCRdb holds only in-frame clones, not every one. Of more than 100,000 clones listed, 85% to 90% are singletons. The CDR3 has 14 amino acids. The germline gives CDR1 LNHDA, CDR2 SQIVND (reference sequence). V was clipped by 6 bases and J by 1 base, with 12 bases between them. Regarding the study as a whole: It was about 150 TCR beta chains that were listed as cytomegalovirus-associated.

Notes on this clone: Its target is unknown.

Input material: PBMCs. This TCR came from a man in his thirties or forties in good health and CMV-seronegative. The chain couples TRBV19 to TRBJ1-1; TRBD1 is a possible D gene (6 bases). The DNA of the CDR3 is TGTGCCAGTAGCGGACAGTGGAAGAACACTGAAGCTTTCTTT. Translation gives CASSGQWKNTEAFF.